This T cell receptor (beta chain) stems from a study of control samples from healthy donors and cancer patients. The CDR3 length is 11 residues. Germline V gene data show CDR1 as MGHDK and CDR2 as SYGVNS. Trimming left V 6 bases short and J 3 bases short, with 4 bases between. Libraries were prepared by immunoSEQ multiplex PCR; TCRdb keeps only in-frame clonotypes and omits some of them. The profile shows roughly 150,000 clones, 88% of them singletons. The chain carries TRBV25-1 and TRBJ2-3; D unclear. The receptor was isolated from a man younger than 35 in good health. The sequenced material came from blood. In nucleotides, the CDR3 is TGTGCCAGCAGGATGACAGATACGCAGTATTTT. It yields the protein CASRMTDTQYF.